This entry lists 30 T cell receptor beta chains sequenced from one sample in a study of blood T cell repertoires in COVID-19. Libraries were prepared by immunoSEQ multiplex PCR; TCRdb keeps only in-frame clonotypes and omits some of them. The sample contains roughly 410,000 clones, about 90% of which appear only once. The sample comprised peripheral blood. These TCRs come from a man aged 40-50 years with acute or convalescent COVID-19.

The chain uses TRBV6-5 and TRBJ1-1; D unresolved. The CDR3 loop spans 16 amino acids. Germline V gene sequence: CDR1 MNHEY, CDR2 SVGAGI. V dropped 4 bases and J dropped 2 bases, with 17 bases sitting between them. CDR3 DNA sequence: TGTGCCAGCAGTTGGCGGGCTTCAGGAACCAACACTGAAGCTTTCTTT. It encodes CASSWRASGTNTEAFF.

Details on this clone: A much larger clonotype is one base distant, so this may be a read error. The chain has TRBV2 and TRBJ2-7; 8 bases are a match to TRBD1. The CDR3 runs 13 residues. In germline, CDR1 is SNHLY, CDR2 FYNNEI. J lost 4 bases, V lost 5 bases, and 4 bases had no gene match. As DNA, the CDR3 is TGTGCCAGCAGTCCGGACAGGGCGTACGAGCAGTACTTC. This codes for CASSPDRAYEQYF.

The chain has TRBV6-6 and TRBJ1-2; 7 bases agree with TRBD1. This CDR3 has 14 residues. The V gene end was trimmed by 7 bases and the J gene end by 2 bases; junction bases not matched to a gene: 7. CDR1 and CDR2 (germline): MNHNY, SVGAGI (reference sequence). The CDR3 region is CASTRTGLNYGYTF. CDR3 coding DNA: TGTGCCAGCACCAGGACAGGCCTAAACTATGGCTACACCTTC.

The chain has TRBV9 and TRBJ2-3; 8 nucleotides align to TRBD2. The trim removed 1 base at V and 1 base at J, leaving 8 bases unmatched. The germline CDR1 and CDR2 sequences are SGDLS and YYNGEE. CDR3 length equals 17 residues. The CDR3 reads CASSVTGGMGGTDTQYF. The CDR3 DNA reads TGTGCCAGCAGCGTAACGGGAGGGATGGGGGGCACAGATACGCAGTATTTT.

The chain employs TRBV7-8 and TRBJ1-2; D may be TRBD1 (6 bases). CDR1 is SGHVS, CDR2 FQNEAQ, per germline. The CDR3 is made up of 14 amino acids. V gave up 6 bases and J gave up 1 base, with 12 bases separating them. The CDR3 loop is CASSPGARNYGYTF. CDR3 sequence (DNA): TGTGCCAGCAGTCCAGGGGCCCGTAACTATGGCTACACCTTC.

The chain joins TRBV2 to TRBJ2-2; TRBD1 matches 8 bases. Germline-derived CDR1 and CDR2 are SNHLY and FYNNEI. The CDR3 extends over 16 amino acids. Trimming at V came to 1 base and at J to 5 bases, leaving 6 bases not matched to a gene. DNA for the CDR3: TGTGCCAGCAGTGAAGTCCCAGGGGGCGGTACCGGGGAGCTGTTTTTT. Translating gives CASSEVPGGGTGELFF.

In its sample, this clone was seen once. This chain links TRBV18 with TRBJ1-5, with 8 bases that match TRBD1. The CDR3 has 15 residues. J gave up 1 base and V 3 bases, and 2 bases lay outside the gene matches. The germline V gene has CDR1 KGHSH and CDR2 LQKENI. The CDR3 spells CASSPDRESNQPQHF. CDR3 in DNA: TGTGCCAGCTCACCGGACAGGGAAAGCAATCAGCCCCAGCATTTT.

This clone was seen a handful of times. The J gene is TRBJ2-1, the V gene TRBV14; D is ambiguous. This CDR3 has 12 residues. Trimming left V 2 bases short and J 4 bases short, with 3 bases between. Germline CDR1 is SGHDN and CDR2 is FVKESK. In DNA form, the CDR3 reads TGTGCCAGCAGCCAACGGTACAATGAGCAGTTCTTC. Residues: CASSQRYNEQFF.

This clone has a single count. This sequence joins TRBV7-6 and TRBJ2-1; 9 positions agree with TRBD2. Germline CDR1 is SGHVS and CDR2 is FNYEAQ. The trim removed 5 bases at V and 5 bases at J, leaving 7 bases unmatched. The CDR3 loop spans 15 amino acids. The CDR3 loop reads CASSLKRGANNEQFF. CDR3 DNA sequence: TGTGCCAGCAGCCTGAAGCGGGGGGCAAACAATGAGCAGTTCTTC.

The chain employs TRBV7-3 and TRBJ2-7; D gene uncertain. Germline CDR1 and CDR2: SGHTA and FQGTGA. V lost 5 bases to trimming and J lost 6 bases, with 14 bases between them. The CDR3 has 13 residues. In DNA, the CDR3 is TGTGCCAGCAGCCCACATGCTTCGCTCGAGCAGTACTTC. This gives the protein CASSPHASLEQYF. Supplemented by reference TRBV7-3 and TRBJ2-7, the full variable domain reads GAGVSQTPSNKVTEKGKYVELRCDPISGHTALYWYRQSLGQGPEFLIYFQGTGAADDSGLPNDRFFAVRPEGSVSTLKIQRTERGDSAVYLCASSPHASLEQYFGPGTRLTVT.

This chain uses TRBV28 with TRBJ1-4; TRBD1 matches 7 bases. Germline V CDR1 and CDR2: MDHEN, SYDVKM. The CDR3 spans 19 residues. The V gene end was trimmed by 6 bases and the J gene end by 1 base; junction bases not matched to a gene: 17. The DNA of the CDR3 is TGTGCCAGCAGCCGGAAGAGGAGAGGGGGCGCCGGAACTAATGAAAAACTGTTTTTT. Its translation is CASSRKRRGGAGTNEKLFF.

The chain uses TRBV28 and TRBJ2-1; TRBD1 matches 9 bases. The length of the CDR3 is 15 residues. Germline V lookup: CDR1 MDHEN, CDR2 SYDVKM. The V segment lost 2 bases and the J segment 4 bases; nucleotides outside the gene matches: 3. In nucleotides, the CDR3 is TGTGCCAGCAGTTTAATAGGGACAGGGTACAATGAGCAGTTCTTC. Protein sequence: CASSLIGTGYNEQFF.

The chain recombines TRBV15 with TRBJ1-1, with D unclear. The germline V and J ends were trimmed by 5 bases and 6 bases, with 16 bases remaining between them. The CDR3 has 14 amino acids. CDR1 is LNHNV and CDR2 is YYDKDF in the germline V gene (reference sequence). CDR3 sequence reads: CATSPLASGAEAFF. CDR3 DNA sequence: TGTGCCACCAGCCCCTTAGCTTCCGGGGCTGAAGCTTTCTTT.

The genes are TRBV5-1 and TRBJ2-3; 9 bases fit TRBD1. From germline, CDR1 is SGHRS and CDR2 YFSETQ. The CDR3 runs to 15 residues. The V gene end was trimmed by 4 bases and the J gene end by 2 bases; junction bases not matched to a gene: 5. Here the CDR3 DNA reads TGCGCCAGCAGCGCCGGGACAGGGTTCACAGATACGCAGTATTTT. Its protein is CASSAGTGFTDTQYF.

V and J are TRBV2 and TRBJ2-7; the match to TRBD1 covers 8 bases. CDR3 size: 18 residues. CDR1 SNHLY and CDR2 FYNNEI come from the germline V gene. V was pared by 6 bases and J by 0 bases, with 16 bases of the junction left unmatched. CDR3 nucleotides: TGTGCCAGCAGCCTAAACCAACTTGGGACAGGTGGCTCCTACGAGCAGTACTTC. As protein: CASSLNQLGTGGSYEQYF.

The CDR3 spells CARRAGAGGIQETQYF. The CDR3 DNA reads as TGCGCCCGCCGCGCGGGGGCGGGGGGCATCCAAGAGACCCAGTACTTC. V usage is TRBV5-1 and J usage is TRBJ2-5; 8 bases are a match to TRBD2. The CDR3 is made up of 16 amino acids. Germline assignment: CDR1 SGHRS and CDR2 YFSETQ. V was clipped by 10 bases and J by 1 base; unmatched bases: 15.

The chain combines TRBV6-5 with TRBJ1-2; D call uncertain. V dropped 4 bases and J dropped 1 base, with 16 bases sitting between them. Germline V gives CDR1 MNHEY, CDR2 SVGAGI. The CDR3 totals 16 residues. The CDR3 region is CASSSEGRQDNYGYTF. The CDR3 nucleotides are TGTGCCAGCAGTTCTGAAGGGAGGCAGGATAACTATGGCTACACCTTC.

This sequence joins TRBV6-1 and TRBJ1-2; 9 bases fit TRBD1. Germline lookup yields CDR1 MNHNS and CDR2 SASEGT. The J segment lost 4 bases and the V segment lost 3 bases, leaving 6 bases of the junction unmatched. This CDR3 comprises 15 residues. The CDR3 DNA sequence: TGTGCCAGCAGTGACCCCACAGGGGGCTCCTATGGCTACACCTTC. As protein: CASSDPTGGSYGYTF.

CDR3 nucleotide sequence: TGTGCCAGCAGTTTCTCAGGCCGGAACACTGAAGCTTTCTTT. This gives the protein CASSFSGRNTEAFF. The chain links TRBV27 to TRBJ1-1; D gene uncertain. The length of the CDR3 is 14 residues. V was clipped by 3 bases and J by 1 base, with 9 bases between them. CDR1 is MNHEY and CDR2 is SMNVEV in the germline V gene (reference sequence).

The chain is built from TRBV7-6 and TRBJ1-5; 12 nucleotides line up with TRBD1. With 1 base clipped from V and 6 bases from J, the junction kept 7 bases outside the gene matches. The length of the CDR3 is 17 residues. CDR1 is SGHVS and CDR2 is FNYEAQ in the germline V gene. CDR3 region: CASSLGKGQGARQPQHF. In DNA form, the CDR3 reads TGTGCCAGCAGCTTAGGGAAGGGACAGGGGGCTCGTCAGCCCCAGCATTTT.

Here the CDR3 DNA reads TGTGCCAGCAGACAGACAGGGGGGACCGGGGAGCTGTTTTTT. Translated: CASRQTGGTGELFF. The rearrangement links TRBV6-6 to TRBJ2-2; 9 nucleotides agree with TRBD1. The CDR3 consists of 14 residues. Looked up from germline, CDR1 is MNHNY and CDR2 is SVGAGI (reference sequence). Unmatched junction bases numbered 4, after V lost 6 bases and J lost 5 bases.

Remarks on this clone: The sample contains more than one DNA sequence encoding this CDR3. V is TRBV15 and J is TRBJ1-2; D not certain. Germline CDR1 and CDR2: LNHNV and YYDKDF (reference sequence). Deletions cut 0 bases from V and 5 bases from J, with 7 bases between. The CDR3 sequence is 13 residues long. CDR3 residues: CATSRDRGYGYTF. The CDR3 region has the DNA TGTGCCACCAGCAGAGATCGAGGGTATGGCTACACCTTC.

The rearrangement links TRBV7-2 to TRBJ2-1; a possible D gene is TRBD2 (5 bases). The CDR3 contains 15 residues. The V end was cut by 0 bases, the J end by 4 bases, with 10 bases between. Germline lookup yields CDR1 SGHTA and CDR2 FQGNSA. The CDR3 nucleotides read TGTGCCAGCAGCTTAGCGGGAGTCGGATACAATGAGCAGTTCTTC. Its protein is CASSLAGVGYNEQFF.

The chain's CDR3 is CASSSGTLFTDTQYF. As DNA, the CDR3 is TGCGCCAGCAGTTCCGGGACTTTATTCACAGATACGCAGTATTTT. V and J are TRBV5-1 and TRBJ2-3, with a weak D call TRBD2 (6 bases). This CDR3 is built from 15 residues. From germline, CDR1 is SGHRS and CDR2 YFSETQ. V was clipped by 5 bases and J by 2 bases, with 15 bases between them.

The chain uses TRBV6-5 and TRBJ2-1; maybe TRBD2 (5 bases). The V and J ends lost 6 bases and 11 bases respectively, with 17 bases between them. Germline loops: CDR1 MNHEY, CDR2 SVGAGI. This CDR3 region has 13 residues. The CDR3 here is CASSSDWASKQFF. The CDR3, as DNA: TGTGCCAGCAGCTCGGACTGGGCAAGTAAGCAGTTCTTC.

This chain joins TRBV7-2 and TRBJ1-6; D unresolved. The V gene's germline CDR1 is SGHTA and CDR2 FQGNSA. The CDR3 totals 14 residues. V was clipped by 7 bases and J by 4 bases, with 11 bases between them. This chain's CDR3 is CASTIPGYNSPLHF. CDR3 nucleotides: TGTGCCAGCACCATCCCGGGATATAATTCACCCCTCCACTTT.

The chain employs TRBV10-3 and TRBJ1-1, with D possibly TRBD1 on 6 matching bases. Trimming stripped 7 bases from V and 6 bases from J, with 15 bases between. The CDR3 length is 13 residues. Per germline, CDR1 ENHRY and CDR2 SYGVKD. The CDR3 here is CAIKGYGGPEAFF. CDR3 coding DNA: TGTGCCATCAAGGGATATGGGGGCCCTGAAGCTTTCTTT.

The chain carries TRBV29-1 and TRBJ2-3, with 7 bases identical to TRBD2. Germline V gives CDR1 SQVTM, CDR2 ANQGSEA. The CDR3 is made up of 16 amino acids. V trimming: 3 bases; J trimming: 5 bases; junction bases outside the gene matches: 14. CDR3 residues: CSVEKAGSTYGDTQYF. The CDR3 DNA is TGCAGCGTTGAGAAAGCGGGGAGTACGTATGGAGATACGCAGTATTTT.

The genes are TRBV5-4 and TRBJ1-1, with D hard to call. CDR3 length: 14 amino acids. V lost 0 bases and J 1 base, leaving 7 bases between the germline ends. CDR1 and CDR2 from the germline V gene are SGHNT and YYREEE (reference sequence). CDR3 coding DNA: TGTGCCAGCAGCTTGGACCCCGGGAACACTGAAGCTTTCTTT. This gives the protein CASSLDPGNTEAFF.

The J gene is TRBJ2-1, the V gene TRBV6-5, with D possibly TRBD2 on 6 matching bases. The germline V and J ends were trimmed by 8 bases and 4 bases, with 15 bases remaining between them. The germline CDR1 and CDR2 sequences are MNHEY and SVGAGI. The CDR3 covers 14 residues. The CDR3 reads CASRLTGTYNEQFF. The CDR3 DNA sequence: TGTGCCAGCCGCCTCACCGGGACTTACAATGAGCAGTTCTTC.